This T cell receptor (beta chain) was identified in a study of PD-L1 blockade in urothelial cancer. Looking at the study overall: Median T cell yield from blood was 120,000 to 150,000.

CDR1 is MDHEN and CDR2 is SYDVKM in the germline V gene. The length of the CDR3 is 11 residues. The germline V and J ends were trimmed by 0 bases and 10 bases, with 4 bases remaining between them. Data came from immunoSEQ multiplex PCR; TCRdb stores just in-frame clones and leaves some out. The data contain 100,000 or so clones, approximately 90% of them singletons. This clonotype was sampled from a woman of 80 years or more with urothelial cancer. J is TRBJ2-1 and V is TRBV28; no firm D call. This specimen was PBMCs, taken around atezolizumab (anti-PD-L1) treatment. CDR3: CASSLWEEQFF. CDR3 bases: TGTGCCAGCAGTTTATGGGAGGAGCAGTTCTTC.